This T cell receptor beta chain is drawn from a study of breast tumors, draining lymph nodes, adjacent tissues. Study findings and constraints: Tumor TCR diversity was below lymph nodes but above nontumor tissue. Tumor and nontumor repertoires were significantly more similar in luminal-like than in basal-like breast cancer. Tumor T cell lymph node origin was a supported hypothesis, not proven. Most tumor T cells seemingly derive from lymph node, then expand in tumor.

TCRdb fed the multiplex PCR reads into MiXCR, producing one record per CDR3 protein. The table has about 270,000 distinct CDR3 sequences, around 30% seen once; the top ten hold roughly 1.2%. The lymph nodes were axillary draining lymph nodes from breast cancer patients. In regard to this clonotype: Its target is unknown. A much larger clone differs from this one at a single base, so this may be a read error.

CDR3 length: 18 amino acids. The specimen sequenced was axillary lymph node tissue. The rearrangement uses TRBV12-3 or TRBV12-4 and TRBJ2-3; 8 bases are a match to TRBD2. The clonotype originates from a female donor with breast cancer. Some clones in this sample may be carry-over from other donors' samples. The DNA of the CDR3 is TGTGCTAGTGGTCCGAGAGGGGCTAGCGGGTTGGGGACAGATACGCAGTATTTT. This translates into CASGPRGASGLGTDTQYF.